This T cell receptor (beta chain) was found in a study of CD8+CD57+ T cells in acquired aplastic anemia. Study as a whole: The sorted CD4+ and CD8+ cells yielded an average roughly 3 ug of DNA.

Findings of the study overall: CD8+ Simpson's diversity did not differ significantly between patients and controls. A set of around 30 CD8+ CDR3 sequences was shared between patients and controls, and these sequences appeared highly expressed in patients.

CDR3 length: 12 amino acids. CDR1 and CDR2 from the germline V gene are ENHRY and SYGVKD. Profiling that covered TCR beta VDJ and CDR3 relied on genomic DNA as its template. TCRdb reprocessed the reads via MiXCR and lists one record per CDR3 protein. The sample carries about 160,000 distinct CDR3 sequences, 40% to 50% recorded once. At least ten counts were recorded for this clonotype. Its specificity is not known. At one of its ends the junction is not consistent with the germline gene, which may arise from a read error. Patients who underwent sequencing had shown CD8+CD57+ cell expansion by flow cytometry. Each patient carried a diagnosis of severe acquired aplastic anemia.

The sample taken for sequencing was sorted CD4+, CD8+, or CD8+CD57+ T cells (not recorded which) from PBMCs. The source is a human donor with aplastic anemia. V usage is TRBV10-3 and J usage is TRBJ1-4; D gene unclear. CDR3 DNA: TGTGCCATTAGTGAGGACAATGAAAAACTGTTTTTT. Protein sequence: CAISEDNEKLFF.